The 10 T cell receptor beta chains reported below all come from one sample, sequenced in a study of CD8 T cells in ankylosing spondylitis. General study findings and limits: Apparently characteristic of ankylosing spondylitis blood was a TCR beta motif (roughly eight highly homologous variants).

Antigen specificity for these receptors is unknown. MiXCR was run by TCRdb on the 5' RACE reads, yielding one entry per CDR3 protein. The sample has 500,000 to 650,000 distinct CDR3 sequences; under 5.5% are singletons. The specimen was blood, either unsorted or a sorted T cell fraction (not recorded which). The origin of the receptors is a male donor with ankylosing spondylitis.

V usage is TRBV6-2 or TRBV6-3 and J usage is TRBJ2-1, with D possibly TRBD1 on 6 matching bases. V was clipped by 5 bases and J by 0 bases, with 11 bases between them. Germline V gene data show CDR1 as MNHEY and CDR2 as SVGEGT. The CDR3 consists of 15 residues. CDR3 nucleotides: TGTGCCAGCAGTAGCCTCAGGGGCTCCTACAATGAGCAGTTCTTC. It codes for CASSSLRGSYNEQFF.

Many counts were recorded for this clonotype. The rearrangement links TRBV29-1 to TRBJ1-2; D is possibly TRBD1 (5 bases). CDR1 is SQVTM, CDR2 ANQGSEA, per germline. Trimming cost V 0 bases and J 4 bases, with 12 bases left between them. This CDR3 is built from 14 residues. CDR3 in amino acids: CSVEEDSRGYGYTF. CDR3 coding DNA: TGCAGCGTTGAAGAAGACAGCCGTGGCTATGGCTACACCTTC. Complete variable domain (other parts from reference TRBV29-1 and TRBJ1-2): SAVISQKPSRDICQRGTSLTIQCQVDSQVTMMFWYRQQPGQSLTLIATANQGSEATYESGFVIDKFPISRPNLTFSTLTVSNMSPEDSSIYLCSVEEDSRGYGYTFGSGTRLTVV.

A note on this clonotype: This may be a read error: a much more frequent sequence differs by one nucleotide. A read error is likely, as this CDR3 ends without the conserved phenylalanine or tryptophan. Here the CDR3 DNA reads TGTGCCAGCAGCCCCCGGGGGGATCAGCCCCAGCATTCT. It specifies CASSPRGDQPQHS. The genes are TRBV7-2 and TRBJ1-5, with D maybe TRBD1 (5 bases). Trimming took 5 bases from V and 5 from J, leaving 10 bases between them. Germline CDR1 reads SGHTA; CDR2 reads FQGNSA. There are 13 residues in the CDR3.

This clonotype was counted at least ten times. This chain connects TRBV6-5 to TRBJ2-5, with TRBD2 matching over 7 bases. The V gene's germline CDR1 is MNHEY and CDR2 SVGAGI. The CDR3 is 14 amino acids. Trimming cost V 2 bases and J 5 bases; bases outside gene matches: 5. Here the CDR3 DNA reads TGTGCCAGCAGTTACCCGGGGGGATCGGAGACCCAGTACTTC. Translated, it gives CASSYPGGSETQYF.

This clonotype appeared many times. The V call is TRBV18, the J call TRBJ1-1, with 7 bases that match TRBD1. Trimming cost V 6 bases and J 3 bases; bases outside gene matches: 7. This CDR3 has 14 amino acids. Germline CDR1 and CDR2: KGHSH and LQKENI. The CDR3 region is CASSSTGKDTEAFF. CDR3 DNA sequence: TGTGCCAGCTCGTCGACAGGGAAGGACACTGAAGCTTTCTTT.

This clonotype has ten or more counts. V and J are TRBV5-6 and TRBJ1-1, with D maybe TRBD1 (5 bases). This CDR3 is 14 amino acids long. Trimming removed 4 bases from V and 0 bases from J, with 10 bases in between. Germline CDR1 and CDR2: SGHDT and YYEEEE. The CDR3 spells CASSTGTVNTEAFF. DNA for the CDR3: TGTGCCAGCAGCACTGGGACGGTGAACACTGAAGCTTTCTTT.

This clonotype was recorded many times. CDR3 sequence: CASSRSLQGPMNTEAFF. CDR3 DNA sequence: TGTGCCAGCAGCCGTAGTTTGCAGGGGCCAATGAACACTGAAGCTTTCTTT. This sequence joins TRBV9 and TRBJ1-1; a possible D gene is TRBD1 (6 bases). V was pared by 4 bases and J by 0 bases, with 19 bases between. The CDR3 loop spans 17 amino acids. Germline lookup yields CDR1 SGDLS and CDR2 YYNGEE.

This clonotype was counted at least ten times. This sequence joins TRBV24-1 and TRBJ2-5, with D possibly being TRBD2 (5 bases). Trimming took 3 bases from V and 1 from J, leaving 14 bases between them. The CDR3 length is 16 residues. Germline V CDR1 and CDR2: KGHDR, SFDVKD. CDR3 protein: CATSDPRRQAQETQYF. CDR3 coding DNA: TGTGCCACCAGTGATCCCCGGAGGCAGGCCCAAGAGACCCAGTACTTC.

Turning to this clonotype: The junction and the germline gene differ at one end; a read error may be behind it. This chain joins TRBV3-1 and TRBJ2-1; D ambiguous. The CDR3 loop spans 17 amino acids. Germline V gene data show CDR1 as LGHDT and CDR2 as YNNKEL (reference sequence). CDR3 loop: CATSQQTQASTYNEQFF. CDR3 DNA: TGTGCCACCAGCCAGCAGACCCAGGCGTCTACCTACAATGAGCAGTTCTTC.

This clonotype was observed at least ten times. The chain has TRBV7-2 and TRBJ2-1; 7 nucleotides agree with TRBD1. The CDR3 is made up of 17 amino acids. CDR1 and CDR2 from the germline V gene are SGHTA and FQGNSA. J gave up 0 bases and V 5 bases, and 10 bases lay outside the gene matches. The chain's CDR3 is CASSLKDRLRSYNEQFF. CDR3 sequence (DNA): TGTGCCAGCAGCCTCAAGGACAGGCTCCGCTCCTACAATGAGCAGTTCTTC.